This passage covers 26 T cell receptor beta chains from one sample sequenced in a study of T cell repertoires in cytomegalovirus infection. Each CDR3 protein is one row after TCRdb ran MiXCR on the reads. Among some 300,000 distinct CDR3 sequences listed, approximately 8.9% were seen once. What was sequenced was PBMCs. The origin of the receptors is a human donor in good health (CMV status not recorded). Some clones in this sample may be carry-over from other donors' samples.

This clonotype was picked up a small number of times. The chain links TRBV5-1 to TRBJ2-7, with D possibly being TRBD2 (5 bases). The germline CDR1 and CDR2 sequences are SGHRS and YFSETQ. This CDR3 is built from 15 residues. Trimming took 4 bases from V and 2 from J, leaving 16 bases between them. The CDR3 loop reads CASSQTGSRAYEQYF. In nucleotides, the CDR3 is TGCGCCAGCAGCCAAACGGGGTCACGGGCCTACGAGCAGTACTTC. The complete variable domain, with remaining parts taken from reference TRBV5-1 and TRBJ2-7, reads KAGVTQTPRYLIKTRGQQVTLSCSPISGHRSVSWYQQTPGQGLQFLFEYFSETQRNKGNFPGRFSGRQFSNSRSEMNVSTLELGDSALYLCASSQTGSRAYEQYFGPGTRLTVT.

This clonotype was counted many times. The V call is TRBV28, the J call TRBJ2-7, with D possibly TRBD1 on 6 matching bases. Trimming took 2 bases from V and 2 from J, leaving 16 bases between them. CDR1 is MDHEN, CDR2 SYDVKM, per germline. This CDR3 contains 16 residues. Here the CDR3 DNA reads TGTGCCAGCAGTTTAAACAATCTGGACAGAACCTACGAGCAGTACGTC. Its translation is CASSLNNLDRTYEQYV.

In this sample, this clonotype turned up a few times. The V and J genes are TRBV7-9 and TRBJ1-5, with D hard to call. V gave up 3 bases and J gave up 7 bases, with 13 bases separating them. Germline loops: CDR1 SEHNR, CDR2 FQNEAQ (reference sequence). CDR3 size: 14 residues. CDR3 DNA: TGTGCCAGCAGCTTCTCGGGAGGTGGGCAGCCCCAGCATTTT. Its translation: CASSFSGGGQPQHF.

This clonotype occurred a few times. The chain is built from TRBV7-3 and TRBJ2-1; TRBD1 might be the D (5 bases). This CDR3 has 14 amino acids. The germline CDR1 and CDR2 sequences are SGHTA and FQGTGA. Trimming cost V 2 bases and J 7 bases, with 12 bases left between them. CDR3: CASSLFQGSNEQFF. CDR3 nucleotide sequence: TGTGCCAGCAGCTTATTCCAGGGAAGTAATGAGCAGTTCTTC.

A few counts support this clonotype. CDR3 loop: CSASTSGNTQYF. The CDR3 DNA follows: TGCAGTGCTTCCACTAGCGGGAATACGCAGTATTTT. The gene calls are TRBV20-1 and TRBJ2-3; 10 nucleotides agree with TRBD2. The trim removed 5 bases at V and 7 bases at J, leaving 3 bases unmatched. Germline lookup yields CDR1 DFQATT and CDR2 SNEGSKA (reference sequence). CDR3 length: 12 amino acids.

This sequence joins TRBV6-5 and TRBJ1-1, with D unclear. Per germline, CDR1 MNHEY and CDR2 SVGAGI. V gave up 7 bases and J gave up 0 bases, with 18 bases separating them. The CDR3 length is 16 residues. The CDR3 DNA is TGTGCCAGCACCCTCCACAGACCTCCTATGAACACTGAAGCTTTCTTT. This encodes CASTLHRPPMNTEAFF.

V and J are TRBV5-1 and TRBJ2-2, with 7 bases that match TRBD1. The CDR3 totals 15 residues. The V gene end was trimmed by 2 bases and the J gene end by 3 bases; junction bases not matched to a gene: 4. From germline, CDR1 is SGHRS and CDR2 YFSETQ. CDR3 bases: TGCGCCAGCAGCTTTACAGGGGTCGACACCGGGGAGCTGTTTTTT. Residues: CASSFTGVDTGELFF.

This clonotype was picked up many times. This CDR3 is CASSYEIGAVNQPQHF. Written as DNA, the CDR3 is TGTGCCAGCAGTTACGAGATTGGGGCAGTCAATCAGCCCCAGCATTTT. This rearrangement joins TRBV6-2 or TRBV6-3 to TRBJ1-5, with D perhaps matching TRBD1 (5 bases). The CDR3 covers 16 residues. Looked up from germline, CDR1 is MNHEY and CDR2 is SVGEGT. The germline V and J ends were trimmed by 2 bases and 3 bases, with 14 bases remaining between them.

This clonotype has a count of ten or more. The CDR3 here is CASSAQGAIVDEQFF. DNA for the CDR3: TGTGCCAGCAGCGCCCAGGGGGCGATCGTCGATGAGCAGTTCTTC. The chain carries TRBV6-5 and TRBJ2-1, with 8 bases fitting TRBD1. Trimming at V came to 6 bases and at J to 8 bases, leaving 12 bases not matched to a gene. This CDR3 region has 15 residues. Per germline, CDR1 MNHEY and CDR2 SVGAGI.

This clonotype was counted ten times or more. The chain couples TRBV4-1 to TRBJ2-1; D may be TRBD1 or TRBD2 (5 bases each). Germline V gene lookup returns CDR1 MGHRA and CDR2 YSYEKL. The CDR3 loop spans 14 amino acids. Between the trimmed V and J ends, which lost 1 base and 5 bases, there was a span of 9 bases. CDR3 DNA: TGCGCCAGCAGCCAAGCGGGACCTAACAATGAGCAGTTCTTC. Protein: CASSQAGPNNEQFF.

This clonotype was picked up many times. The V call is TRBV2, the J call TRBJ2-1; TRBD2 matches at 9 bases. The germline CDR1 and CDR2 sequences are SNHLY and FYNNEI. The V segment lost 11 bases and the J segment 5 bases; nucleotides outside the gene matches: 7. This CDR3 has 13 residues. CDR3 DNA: TGTGCCGAGGCTAGCGGGGCGAACAATGAGCAGTTCTTC. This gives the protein CAEASGANNEQFF.

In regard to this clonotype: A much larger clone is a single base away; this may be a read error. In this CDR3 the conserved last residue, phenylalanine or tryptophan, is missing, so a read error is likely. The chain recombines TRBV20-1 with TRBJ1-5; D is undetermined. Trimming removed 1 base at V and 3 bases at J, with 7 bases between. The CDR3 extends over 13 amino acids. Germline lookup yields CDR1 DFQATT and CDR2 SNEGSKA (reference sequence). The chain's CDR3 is CSARVHFNQPQHV. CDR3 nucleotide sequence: TGCAGTGCTAGAGTGCATTTCAATCAGCCCCAGCATGTT.

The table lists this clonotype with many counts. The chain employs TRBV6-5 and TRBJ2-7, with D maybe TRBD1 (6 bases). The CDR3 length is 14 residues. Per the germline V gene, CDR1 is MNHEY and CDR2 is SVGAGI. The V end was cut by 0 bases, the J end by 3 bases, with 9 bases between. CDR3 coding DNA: TGTGCCAGCAGTTACTCGGACAGACACTACGAGCAGTACTTC. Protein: CASSYSDRHYEQYF.

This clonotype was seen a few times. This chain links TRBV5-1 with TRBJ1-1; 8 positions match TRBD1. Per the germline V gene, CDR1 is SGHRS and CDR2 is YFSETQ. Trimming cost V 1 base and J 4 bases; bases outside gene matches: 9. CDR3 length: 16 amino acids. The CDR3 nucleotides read TGCGCCAGCAGCTTGAGGCAGGGGGCAGATATCACTGAAGCTTTCTTT. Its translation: CASSLRQGADITEAFF.

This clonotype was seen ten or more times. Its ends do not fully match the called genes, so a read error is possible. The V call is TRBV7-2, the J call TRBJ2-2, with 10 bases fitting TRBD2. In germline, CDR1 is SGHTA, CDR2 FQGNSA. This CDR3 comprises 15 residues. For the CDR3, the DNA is TGTGCCTGCAGCCAAGCGGGGGGGCGCACCCGGGAGCTGTTTTTT. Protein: CACSQAGGRTRELFF.

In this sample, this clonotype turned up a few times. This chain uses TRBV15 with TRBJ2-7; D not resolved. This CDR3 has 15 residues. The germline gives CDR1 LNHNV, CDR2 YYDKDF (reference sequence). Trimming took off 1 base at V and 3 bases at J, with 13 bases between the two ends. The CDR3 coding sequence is TGTGCCACCAGCAGAGGGTCGGAGAGAGGCTACGAGCAGTACGTC. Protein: CATSRGSERGYEQYV.

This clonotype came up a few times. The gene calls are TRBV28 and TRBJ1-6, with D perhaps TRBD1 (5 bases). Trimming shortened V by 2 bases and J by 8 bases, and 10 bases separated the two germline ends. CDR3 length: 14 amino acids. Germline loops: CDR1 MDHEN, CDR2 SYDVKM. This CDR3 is CASSLGAGYSPLHF. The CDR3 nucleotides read TGTGCCAGCAGTTTAGGGGCAGGGTATTCACCCCTCCACTTT.

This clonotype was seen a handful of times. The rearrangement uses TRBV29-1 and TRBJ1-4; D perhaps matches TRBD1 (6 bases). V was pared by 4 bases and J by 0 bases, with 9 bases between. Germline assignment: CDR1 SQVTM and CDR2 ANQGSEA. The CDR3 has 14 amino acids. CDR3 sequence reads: CSVGGGPTNEKLFF. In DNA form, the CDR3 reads TGCAGCGTTGGTGGGGGCCCAACTAATGAAAAACTGTTTTTT. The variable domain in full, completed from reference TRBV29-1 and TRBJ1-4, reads SAVISQKPSRDICQRGTSLTIQCQVDSQVTMMFWYRQQPGQSLTLIATANQGSEATYESGFVIDKFPISRPNLTFSTLTVSNMSPEDSSIYLCSVGGGPTNEKLFFGSGTQLSVL.

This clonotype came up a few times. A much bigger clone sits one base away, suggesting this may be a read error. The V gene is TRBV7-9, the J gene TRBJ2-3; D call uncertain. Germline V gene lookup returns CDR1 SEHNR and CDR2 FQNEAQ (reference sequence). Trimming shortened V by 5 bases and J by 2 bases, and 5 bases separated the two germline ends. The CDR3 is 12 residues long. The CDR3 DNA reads TGTGCCAGCAGCCCTATCACAGATACGCAGTATTTT. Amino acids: CASSPITDTQYF.

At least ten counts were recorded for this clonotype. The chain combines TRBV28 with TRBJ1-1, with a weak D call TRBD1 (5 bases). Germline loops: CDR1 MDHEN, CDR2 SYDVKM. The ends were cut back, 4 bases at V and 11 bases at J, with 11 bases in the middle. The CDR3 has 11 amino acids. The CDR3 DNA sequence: TGTGCCAGCAGTTCAGGGAGGGCGGCTTTCTTT. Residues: CASSSGRAAFF.

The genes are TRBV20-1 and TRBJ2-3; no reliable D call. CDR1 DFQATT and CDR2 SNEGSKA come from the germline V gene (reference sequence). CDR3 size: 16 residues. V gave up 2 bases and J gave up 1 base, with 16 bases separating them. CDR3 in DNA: TGCAGTGCTAGATTTGGGATTACCATAGGCACAGATACGCAGTATTTT. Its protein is CSARFGITIGTDTQYF.

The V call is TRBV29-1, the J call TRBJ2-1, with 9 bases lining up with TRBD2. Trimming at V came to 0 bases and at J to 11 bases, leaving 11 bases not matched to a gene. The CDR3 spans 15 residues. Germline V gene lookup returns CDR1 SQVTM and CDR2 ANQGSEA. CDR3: CSVEDRASGAAKQFF. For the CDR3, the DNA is TGCAGCGTTGAAGATCGCGCTAGCGGGGCCGCCAAGCAGTTCTTC.

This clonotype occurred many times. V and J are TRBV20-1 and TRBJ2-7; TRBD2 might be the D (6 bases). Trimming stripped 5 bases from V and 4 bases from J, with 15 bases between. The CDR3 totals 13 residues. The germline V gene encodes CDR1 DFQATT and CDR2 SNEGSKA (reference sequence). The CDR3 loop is CSAFKPGTYEQYV. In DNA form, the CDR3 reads TGCAGTGCTTTCAAACCTGGGACTTACGAGCAGTACGTC.

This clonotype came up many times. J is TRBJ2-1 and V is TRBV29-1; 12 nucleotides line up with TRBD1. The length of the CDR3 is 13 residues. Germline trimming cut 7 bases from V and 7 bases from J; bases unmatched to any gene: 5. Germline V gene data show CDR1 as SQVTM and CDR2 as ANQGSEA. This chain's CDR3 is CSARDRGQNEQFF. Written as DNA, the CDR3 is TGCAGCGCAAGGGACAGGGGGCAGAATGAGCAGTTCTTC.

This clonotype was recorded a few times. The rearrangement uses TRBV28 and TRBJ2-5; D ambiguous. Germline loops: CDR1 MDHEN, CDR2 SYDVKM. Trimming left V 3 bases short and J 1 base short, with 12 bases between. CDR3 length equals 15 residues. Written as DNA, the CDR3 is TGTGCCAGCAGTTTTTACCGGGCCTCCCAAGAGACCCAGTACTTC. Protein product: CASSFYRASQETQYF.

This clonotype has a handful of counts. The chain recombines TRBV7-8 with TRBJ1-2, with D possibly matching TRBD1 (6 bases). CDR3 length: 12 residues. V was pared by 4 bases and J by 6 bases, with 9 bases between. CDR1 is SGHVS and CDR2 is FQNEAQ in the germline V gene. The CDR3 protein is CASSSHRDGYTF. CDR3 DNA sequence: TGTGCCAGCAGCTCCCACAGGGATGGCTACACCTTC.